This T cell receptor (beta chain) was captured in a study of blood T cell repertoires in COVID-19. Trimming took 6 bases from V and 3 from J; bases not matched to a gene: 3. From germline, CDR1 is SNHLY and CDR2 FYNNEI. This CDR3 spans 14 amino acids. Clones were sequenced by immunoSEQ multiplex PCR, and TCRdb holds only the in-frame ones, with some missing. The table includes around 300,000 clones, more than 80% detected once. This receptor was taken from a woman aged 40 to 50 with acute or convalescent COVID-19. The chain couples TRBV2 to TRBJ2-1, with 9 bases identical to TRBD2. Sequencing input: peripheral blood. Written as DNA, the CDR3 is TGTGCCAGCAGAGCTAGCGGGGACTACAATGAGCAGTTCTTC. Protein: CASRASGDYNEQFF. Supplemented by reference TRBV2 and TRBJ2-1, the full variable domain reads EPEVTQTPSHQVTQMGQEVILRCVPISNHLYFYWYRQILGQKVEFLVSFYNNEISEKSEIFDDQFSVERPDGSNFTLKIRSTKLEDSAMYFCASRASGDYNEQFFGPGTRLTVL.